Here is one TCR beta chain with its context. The source of the sample is a study of T cells in women clearing cervical HPV infection. Study in general: Controls' single incident HPV16 infection cleared within 12 months without precancer.

Data came from immunoSEQ multiplex PCR; TCRdb stores just in-frame clones and leaves some out. The sample has tens of thousands of clones. The receptor was isolated from a woman between 18 and 69 years old with a cervical HPV16 infection that either progressed to CIN3+ or cleared (not recorded which). The sequencing sample was made of blood buffy coat.

Incomplete CDR3 DNA: TGTGCCAGCAGTCTTACGGGGATGGGCTATGGC. Its translation is CASSLTGMGYG. The complete CDR3 protein is CASSLTGMGYGYTF. The J gene is TRBJ1-2, the V gene TRBV7-2; D not certain. The read falls 3 residues short of the CDR3 end, and the missing part is taken from the germline J gene. Germline V gives CDR1 SGHTA, CDR2 FQGNSA. The CDR3 is 14 residues long. Trimming removed 6 bases from V and 4 bases from J, with 15 bases in between. Filled out from reference TRBV7-2 and TRBJ1-2, the complete variable domain reads GAGVSQSPSNKVTEKGKDVELRCDPISGHTALYWYRQSLGQGLEFLIYFQGNSAPDKSGLPSDRFSAERTGGSVSTLTIQRTQQEDSAVYLCASSLTGMGYGYTFGSGTRLTVV.